A single sample is the source of the 23 T cell receptor beta chains below, sequenced in a study of Graves' ophthalmopathy and Graves' hyperthyroidism. RNA transcripts served as template for amplifying TCR beta CDR3 sequences. After a first-round RT-PCR with HTBI primers, a second-round multiplex PCR was run. TCRdb re-derived calls from the multiplex PCR reads in MiXCR, one entry per CDR3 protein. The repertoire consists of over a million distinct CDR3 sequences, with around a third occurring once and the leading ten covering 8.5% to 14%. Material: peripheral blood or thyroid tissue (not recorded which). Receptors originate from an adult man with Graves' hyperthyroidism.

As for this clonotype: Being one base from a much bigger clone, this may be a read error. The chain joins TRBV10-3 to TRBJ2-2, with TRBD1 matching over 8 bases. Germline-derived CDR1 and CDR2 are ENHRY and SYGVKD. The CDR3 runs to 14 residues. As DNA, the CDR3 is TGTGCCGCGCGAGAGACAGGGGTAACCGGGGAGCTGTCTTTT. This gives the protein CAARETGVTGELSF.

This clonotype was recorded many times. V and J are TRBV20-1 and TRBJ2-7, with D unclear. The V and J ends lost 7 bases and 0 bases respectively, with 10 bases between them. There are 12 residues in the CDR3. Germline CDR1 reads DFQATT; CDR2 reads SNEGSKA (reference sequence). The CDR3 nucleotides read TGCAGTGTACGGTTATCCTCCTACGAGCAGTACTTC. Translated, it gives CSVRLSSYEQYF.

In its sample, this clonotype was seen many times. This chain links TRBV29-1 with TRBJ2-7, with D perhaps TRBD2 (5 bases). CDR3 length: 12 amino acids. Germline CDR1 is SQVTM and CDR2 is ANQGSEA. Trimming took off 6 bases at V and 6 bases at J, with 15 bases between the two ends. The chain's CDR3 is CSVATTRAEQYF. CDR3 DNA: TGCAGCGTCGCTACCACTAGGGCCGAGCAGTACTTC.

This clonotype was seen at least ten times. The chain couples TRBV25-1 to TRBJ2-3, with D unclear. CDR1 and CDR2 from the germline V gene are MGHDK and SYGVNS. This CDR3 comprises 14 residues. The germline V and J ends were trimmed by 4 bases and 1 base, with 9 bases remaining between them. In DNA form, the CDR3 reads TGTGCCAGCAGTGCCTCAGACGGCACAGATACGCAGTATTTT. As protein: CASSASDGTDTQYF.

The chain carries TRBV19 and TRBJ2-5, with D possibly TRBD2 on 6 matching bases. CDR3 length: 18 amino acids. Germline CDR1 reads LNHDA; CDR2 reads SQIVND (reference sequence). V lost 5 bases, J lost 5 bases, and 27 bases lay in between. The CDR3 DNA reads TGTGCCAGTAGTCCGGACTCCCTTAGGGGAGGCAGGGCGGAGACCCAGTACTTC. It translates to CASSPDSLRGGRAETQYF.

The chain carries TRBV5-6 and TRBJ2-7, with D possibly being TRBD1 or TRBD2 (5 bases each). Germline CDR1 is SGHDT and CDR2 is YYEEEE. V gave up 0 bases and J gave up 2 bases, with 12 bases separating them. The length of the CDR3 is 15 residues. Here the CDR3 reads CASSLVTWGTYEQYF. The CDR3 coding sequence is TGTGCCAGCAGCTTGGTGACATGGGGGACCTACGAGCAGTACTTC.

This clonotype showed up many times. The chain combines TRBV10-2 with TRBJ1-6; D possibly corresponds to TRBD1 (5 bases). The V gene's germline CDR1 is WSHSY and CDR2 SAAADI. This CDR3 spans 13 amino acids. V dropped 11 bases and J dropped 8 bases, with 16 bases sitting between them. For the CDR3, the DNA is TGCGCCGCTGTTGGGGGAATCGATTCACCCCTCCACTTT. As protein: CAAVGGIDSPLHF.

The chain combines TRBV19 with TRBJ2-3; 10 bases align to TRBD1. V lost 7 bases, J lost 0 bases, and 4 bases stayed unmatched. This CDR3 has 15 amino acids. The germline V gene encodes CDR1 LNHDA and CDR2 SQIVND (reference sequence). CDR3 residues: CASNGTGDSTDTQYF. CDR3 in DNA: TGTGCCAGTAATGGGACAGGGGATAGCACAGATACGCAGTATTTT.

V gene TRBV19 combines with J gene TRBJ2-2; tentatively, D is TRBD1 (5 bases). This CDR3 contains 12 residues. Germline V gene sequence: CDR1 LNHDA, CDR2 SQIVND (reference sequence). V was cut by 5 bases and J by 10 bases, with 11 bases left in between. The CDR3 loop reads CASSAGFLELFF. The CDR3 bases are TGTGCCAGTAGTGCAGGGTTCCTGGAGCTGTTTTTT. Full variable domain (rest looked up from reference TRBV19 and TRBJ2-2): DGGITQSPKYLFRKEGQNVTLSCEQNLNHDAMYWYRQDPGQGLRLIYYSQIVNDFQKGDIAEGYSVSREKKESFPLTVTSAQKNPTAFYLCASSAGFLELFFGEGSRLTVL.

The chain is built from TRBV10-3 and TRBJ1-3; TRBD1 agrees at 9 bases. There are 13 residues in the CDR3. The junction had 3 bases not matched to a gene; V was cut back by 7 bases and J by 5 bases. Looked up from germline, CDR1 is ENHRY and CDR2 is SYGVKD. In nucleotides, the CDR3 is TGTGCCATCACCGGGACAGGGAGAAACACCATATATTTT. The encoded protein is CAITGTGRNTIYF.

This clonotype was observed at least ten times. The CDR3 sequence: CASSETGDGNTIYF. In DNA, the CDR3 is TGTGCCAGCAGCGAAACAGGAGACGGAAACACCATATATTTT. The V call is TRBV9, the J call TRBJ1-3; TRBD1 might be the D (5 bases). V dropped 3 bases and J dropped 4 bases, with 11 bases sitting between them. CDR1 SGDLS and CDR2 YYNGEE come from the germline V gene. This CDR3 is built from 14 residues.

The V gene is TRBV2, the J gene TRBJ1-5; 7 bases line up with TRBD1. This CDR3 contains 13 residues. Germline V gives CDR1 SNHLY, CDR2 FYNNEI. As DNA, the CDR3 is TGTGCTCAACACGGACAGGGCAATCAGCCCCAGCATTTT. This translates into CAQHGQGNQPQHF. Full variable domain (remainder filled in from reference TRBV2 and TRBJ1-5): EPEVTQTPSHQVTQMGQEVILRCVPISNHLYFYWYRQILGQKVEFLVSFYNNEISEKSEIFDDQFSVERPDGSNFTLKIRSTKLEDSAMYFCAQHGQGNQPQHFGDGTRLSIL.

In this sample, this clonotype turned up a few times. Germline and junction disagree at one end, which may indicate a read error. V gene TRBV24-1 combines with J gene TRBJ1-6; no clear D. Germline V gives CDR1 KGHDR, CDR2 SFDVKD. The CDR3 covers 16 residues. This chain's CDR3 is CASSLRASGSDSPLHF. In nucleotides, the CDR3 is TGTGCCAGCAGTCTACGGGCAAGTGGTAGTGATTCACCCCTCCACTTT.

CDR3 sequence reads: CASSFRQTSGRFLGETQYF. Here the CDR3 DNA reads TGTGCCAGCAGCTTCCGTCAGACTAGCGGGAGATTTCTGGGGGAGACCCAGTACTTC. The chain combines TRBV7-9 with TRBJ2-5, with 12 bases lining up with TRBD2. CDR3 length equals 19 residues. Looked up from germline, CDR1 is SEHNR and CDR2 is FQNEAQ (reference sequence). With 3 bases clipped from V and 5 bases from J, the junction kept 16 bases outside the gene matches.

This chain connects TRBV7-2 to TRBJ2-5; D perhaps matches TRBD2 (6 bases). Germline V gene data show CDR1 as SGHTA and CDR2 as FQGNSA. This CDR3 contains 13 residues. The V gene lost 4 bases and the J gene lost 7 bases, with 13 bases spanning the gap. CDR3 loop: CASSYKWGGTQYF. In DNA form, the CDR3 reads TGTGCCAGCAGCTACAAATGGGGAGGGACCCAGTACTTC.

The chain employs TRBV7-2 and TRBJ2-7; TRBD2 matches at 12 bases. The CDR3 contains 15 residues. The germline CDR1 and CDR2 sequences are SGHTA and FQGNSA. V shed 5 bases and J 5 bases; nucleotides not matched to a gene: 7. The CDR3 loop is CASSVTSGSLNEQYF. CDR3 DNA sequence: TGTGCCAGCAGCGTGACTAGCGGGAGTCTCAACGAGCAGTACTTC.

The rearrangement links TRBV13 to TRBJ2-2; D uncertain. The V and J ends lost 0 bases and 5 bases respectively, with 7 bases between them. CDR1 and CDR2 (germline): PRHDT, FYEKMQ (reference sequence). The CDR3 loop spans 14 amino acids. CDR3 nucleotides: TGTGCCAGCAGCTTAGGCGGTACAACCGGGGAGCTGTTTTTT. Its translation: CASSLGGTTGELFF.

The gene calls are TRBV7-9 and TRBJ1-3, with 8 bases matching TRBD1. Germline V lookup: CDR1 SEHNR, CDR2 FQNEAQ (reference sequence). The CDR3 sequence is 16 residues long. V lost 6 bases and J lost 7; bases outside the gene matches: 14. Here the CDR3 reads CASSCITGGRGNTIYF. CDR3 sequence (DNA): TGTGCCAGCAGTTGTATCACAGGGGGTAGAGGCAACACCATATATTTT.

This clonotype has more than one count but fewer than ten. The V and J genes are TRBV12-3 or TRBV12-4 and TRBJ1-5, with D possibly being TRBD1 (6 bases). Trimming took 3 bases from V and 5 from J, leaving 11 bases between them. This CDR3 is built from 14 residues. The CDR3 DNA reads TGTGCCAGCAGTTTCAGGGGTCCGCATCAGCCCCAGCATTTT. Translated, it gives CASSFRGPHQPQHF.

The chain couples TRBV20-1 to TRBJ1-1, with D possibly matching TRBD1 (5 bases). V gave up 3 bases and J gave up 4 bases, with 15 bases separating them. This CDR3 region has 14 residues. In germline, CDR1 is DFQATT, CDR2 SNEGSKA (reference sequence). The CDR3 bases are TGCAGTGCTAGTGAGTCTGGGGCGGTCACTGAAGCTTTCTTT. Translating gives CSASESGAVTEAFF.

This clonotype was counted between two and nine times. The J gene is TRBJ2-7, the V gene TRBV2; perhaps TRBD1 as D (6 bases). Looked up from germline, CDR1 is SNHLY and CDR2 is FYNNEI. The CDR3 has 14 residues. The V and J ends lost 5 bases and 3 bases respectively, with 14 bases between them. The DNA of the CDR3 is TGTGCCAGCAGTAAATTGGGGGACATCTACGAGCAGTACTTC. Residues: CASSKLGDIYEQYF. The entire variable domain, with the rest obtained from reference TRBV2 and TRBJ2-7, is as follows: EPEVTQTPSHQVTQMGQEVILRCVPISNHLYFYWYRQILGQKVEFLVSFYNNEISEKSEIFDDQFSVERPDGSNFTLKIRSTKLEDSAMYFCASSKLGDIYEQYFGPGTRLTVT.

This clonotype was counted ten times or more. V gene TRBV10-3 combines with J gene TRBJ1-3; D gene unclear. V lost 3 bases and J 4 bases, leaving 19 bases between the germline ends. In germline, CDR1 is ENHRY, CDR2 SYGVKD. The CDR3 is 17 residues long. For the CDR3, the DNA is TGTGCCATCAGTGAAAGTTCCGTCGGAGACGGGGGAAACACCATATATTTT. As protein: CAISESSVGDGGNTIYF.

This clonotype was counted ten times or more. The chain has TRBV11-2 and TRBJ1-1; 9 bases are shared with TRBD1. In germline, CDR1 is SGHAT, CDR2 FQNNGV. The CDR3 covers 15 residues. The V segment lost 5 bases and the J segment 3 bases; nucleotides outside the gene matches: 7. CDR3 nucleotide sequence: TGTGCCAGCAGCGAAAGAACAGGGGGCTACACTGAAGCTTTCTTT. It yields the protein CASSERTGGYTEAFF.